These T cell receptor beta chains were read from a single sample in a study of shared clonotypes between healthy human individuals. TCRdb's table, derived via immunoSEQ multiplex PCR, lists solely in-frame clones and lacks some. The sample yields around 980,000 clones, more than 75% seen once. The specimen was memory CD4+ T cells from PBMCs. All receptors come from a young man in good health. Some clones in this sample may be carry-over from other donors' samples. Each CDR3 is given with its conserved first and last residue. Each record gives: J gene, V gene, D gene, clone size, CDR3 protein, CDR3 DNA. The D gene is left open where the match is weak. The size field is filled for only some rows; it gives once, few, many or a size class.

J gene: TRBJ2-1; V gene: TRBV7-9; D gene: .; clone size: .; CDR3 protein: CASSTGIYNEQFF; CDR3 DNA: TGTGCCAGCAGCACCGGGATCTACAATGAGCAGTTCTTC
J gene: TRBJ2-1; V gene: TRBV5-8; D gene: TRBD1; clone size: .; CDR3 protein: CASSVRGRNEQFF; CDR3 DNA: TGTGCCAGCAGCGTCAGGGGGCGGAATGAGCAGTTCTTC
J gene: TRBJ2-1; V gene: TRBV9; D gene: TRBD2; clone size: once; CDR3 protein: CASSQQAGVVYEQFF; CDR3 DNA: TGTGCCAGCAGCCAACAAGCGGGAGTGGTTTATGAGCAGTTCTTC
J gene: TRBJ2-2; V gene: TRBV5-1; D gene: .; clone size: .; CDR3 protein: CASNPRNRLDGGELFF; CDR3 DNA: TGCGCCAGCAACCCCAGGAACAGGCTAGACGGCGGGGAGCTGTTTTTT
J gene: TRBJ2-3; V gene: TRBV27; D gene: TRBD2; clone size: .; CDR3 protein: CASSLGLARDTQYF; CDR3 DNA: TGTGCCAGCAGTCTCGGACTAGCTAGAGATACGCAGTATTTT
J gene: TRBJ2-5; V gene: TRBV30; D gene: .; clone size: .; CDR3 protein: CAWSEAGRETQYF; CDR3 DNA: TGTGCCTGGAGTGAGGCAGGGAGAGAGACCCAGTACTTC
J gene: TRBJ2-5; V gene: TRBV5-4; D gene: TRBD2; clone size: .; CDR3 protein: CASSRSAGGSETQYF; CDR3 DNA: TGTGCCAGCAGCCGATCAGCGGGAGGGAGCGAGACCCAGTACTTC
J gene: TRBJ2-1; V gene: TRBV5-6; D gene: .; clone size: .; CDR3 protein: CASRFLGGPYNEQFF; CDR3 DNA: TGTGCCAGCCGATTCCTGGGGGGGCCCTACAATGAGCAGTTCTTC
J gene: TRBJ2-5; V gene: TRBV5-1; D gene: TRBD1; clone size: .; CDR3 protein: CASSFTGGQETQYF; CDR3 DNA: TGCGCCAGCAGCTTCACAGGGGGCCAAGAGACCCAGTACTTC
J gene: TRBJ2-7; V gene: TRBV9; D gene: .; clone size: .; CDR3 protein: CASSVGGPVSYEQYF; CDR3 DNA: TGTGCCAGCAGCGTAGGGGGTCCCGTCTCCTACGAGCAGTACTTC
J gene: TRBJ2-7; V gene: TRBV5-1; D gene: .; clone size: many; CDR3 protein: CASSLQGYEQYF; CDR3 DNA: TGCGCCAGCAGCTTACAGGGCTACGAGCAGTACTTC
J gene: TRBJ2-7; V gene: TRBV5-1; D gene: .; clone size: .; CDR3 protein: CASTREQYF; CDR3 DNA: TGCGCCAGCACCAGGGAGCAGTACTTC
J gene: TRBJ2-4; V gene: TRBV28; D gene: TRBD1; clone size: .; CDR3 protein: CASTQLRTGVENIQYF; CDR3 DNA: TGTGCCAGCACCCAGCTTAGGACAGGGGTTGAAAACATTCAGTACTTC
J gene: TRBJ2-7; V gene: TRBV20-1; D gene: .; clone size: .; CDR3 protein: CSAGLYEQYF; CDR3 DNA: TGCAGTGCTGGACTTTACGAGCAGTACTTC
J gene: TRBJ2-5; V gene: TRBV28; D gene: .; clone size: .; CDR3 protein: CASGIWGSQETQYF; CDR3 DNA: TGTGCCAGCGGTATTTGGGGGAGCCAAGAGACCCAGTACTTC
J gene: TRBJ2-3; V gene: TRBV4-1; D gene: .; clone size: .; CDR3 protein: CASSQVAMSRALGEDTQYF; CDR3 DNA: TGCGCCAGCAGCCAAGTCGCAATGTCACGGGCCCTAGGGGAAGATACGCAGTATTTT
J gene: TRBJ1-5; V gene: TRBV6-5; D gene: .; clone size: many; CDR3 protein: CASSAPGVHQPQHF; CDR3 DNA: TGTGCCAGCAGTGCACCTGGGGTGCATCAGCCCCAGCATTTT
J gene: TRBJ1-5; V gene: TRBV28; D gene: .; clone size: .; CDR3 protein: CASSYGSGQGHQPQHF; CDR3 DNA: TGTGCCAGCAGTTACGGATCCGGGCAGGGCCATCAGCCCCAGCATTTT
J gene: TRBJ2-3; V gene: TRBV9; D gene: .; clone size: .; CDR3 protein: CASSVGQGTDTQYF; CDR3 DNA: TGTGCCAGCAGCGTAGGGCAGGGTACAGATACGCAGTATTTT
J gene: TRBJ1-1; V gene: TRBV5-1; D gene: .; clone size: .; CDR3 protein: CASSPQGMNTEAFF; CDR3 DNA: TGCGCCAGCAGCCCTCAGGGAATGAACACTGAAGCTTTCTTT
J gene: TRBJ2-7; V gene: TRBV7-3; D gene: .; clone size: .; CDR3 protein: CASSPSTGKNEQYF; CDR3 DNA: TGTGCCAGCAGCCCGTCCACAGGAAAGAACGAGCAGTACTTC
J gene: TRBJ2-2; V gene: TRBV5-6; D gene: .; clone size: .; CDR3 protein: CASSLAPRHTGELFF; CDR3 DNA: TGTGCCAGCAGCTTGGCGCCACGACACACCGGGGAGCTGTTTTTT
J gene: TRBJ2-1; V gene: TRBV5-1; D gene: .; clone size: .; CDR3 protein: CASSLISGPYNEQFF; CDR3 DNA: TGCGCCAGCAGCTTGATCTCGGGACCGTACAATGAGCAGTTCTTC
J gene: TRBJ2-3; V gene: TRBV5-5; D gene: .; clone size: many; CDR3 protein: CASSFPTQRVTDTQYF; CDR3 DNA: TGTGCCAGCAGCTTTCCCACACAGAGGGTCACAGATACGCAGTATTTT
J gene: TRBJ2-2; V gene: TRBV6-5; D gene: TRBD1; clone size: .; CDR3 protein: CASRGTGNTGELFF; CDR3 DNA: TGTGCCAGCAGGGGGACAGGGAACACCGGGGAGCTGTTTTTT
J gene: TRBJ2-7; V gene: TRBV5-1; D gene: .; clone size: .; CDR3 protein: CASSRTALGDYEQYF; CDR3 DNA: TGCGCCAGCAGCCGAACCGCACTCGGGGACTACGAGCAGTACTTC
J gene: TRBJ2-2; V gene: TRBV5-1; D gene: .; clone size: .; CDR3 protein: CASSLKRLGSGELFF; CDR3 DNA: TGCGCCAGCAGCTTGAAGAGACTAGGGTCCGGGGAGCTGTTTTTT
J gene: TRBJ1-5; V gene: TRBV4-1; D gene: .; clone size: .; CDR3 protein: CASSHPLRDSNQPQHF; CDR3 DNA: TGCGCCAGCAGCCATCCCCTCCGGGACAGCAATCAGCCCCAGCATTTT
J gene: TRBJ2-7; V gene: TRBV5-1; D gene: TRBD2; clone size: .; CDR3 protein: CASSLTSGPPGGQYF; CDR3 DNA: TGCGCCAGCAGCTTGACTAGCGGGCCCCCCGGCGGGCAGTACTTC
J gene: TRBJ2-1; V gene: TRBV30; D gene: TRBD1; clone size: once; CDR3 protein: CASGQGNEQFF; CDR3 DNA: TGTGCCAGCGGACAGGGAAATGAGCAGTTCTTC
J gene: TRBJ1-3; V gene: TRBV4-1; D gene: .; clone size: few; CDR3 protein: CASSQNSVWGNTIYF; CDR3 DNA: TGCGCCAGCAGCCAAAATTCGGTTTGGGGAAACACCATATATTTT
J gene: TRBJ2-4; V gene: TRBV6-6; D gene: TRBD2; clone size: .; CDR3 protein: CASSYGASGKNIQYF; CDR3 DNA: TGTGCCAGCAGTTATGGGGCTAGCGGTAAAAACATTCAGTACTTC
J gene: TRBJ2-7; V gene: TRBV6-5; D gene: .; clone size: .; CDR3 protein: CASKMGGGNEQYF; CDR3 DNA: TGTGCCAGCAAAATGGGAGGGGGTAACGAGCAGTACTTC
J gene: TRBJ1-3; V gene: TRBV11-2; D gene: .; clone size: .; CDR3 protein: CASSLLGLSGNTIYF; CDR3 DNA: TGTGCCAGCAGCTTACTAGGACTATCTGGAAACACCATATATTTT
J gene: TRBJ2-1; V gene: TRBV7-6; D gene: TRBD2; clone size: .; CDR3 protein: CASSLAGGRAPYNEQFF; CDR3 DNA: TGTGCCAGCAGCTTAGCGGGGGGGAGGGCCCCCTACAATGAGCAGTTCTTC
J gene: TRBJ2-3; V gene: TRBV5-6; D gene: .; clone size: .; CDR3 protein: CASSFEGEVSDTQYF; CDR3 DNA: TGTGCCAGCAGCTTTGAAGGAGAGGTGTCCGATACGCAGTATTTT
J gene: TRBJ2-2; V gene: TRBV9; D gene: .; clone size: few; CDR3 protein: CASSTRGGTGELFF; CDR3 DNA: TGTGCCAGCAGCACACGAGGCGGCACCGGGGAGCTGTTTTTT
J gene: TRBJ1-2; V gene: TRBV5-6; D gene: TRBD1; clone size: .; CDR3 protein: CASSFQGQGVYGYTF; CDR3 DNA: TGTGCCAGCAGCTTCCAGGGACAGGGAGTGTATGGCTACACCTTC
J gene: TRBJ2-5; V gene: TRBV4-2; D gene: TRBD2; clone size: .; CDR3 protein: CASSQLSGGEETQYF; CDR3 DNA: TGTGCCAGCAGCCAACTTAGCGGGGGGGAAGAGACCCAGTACTTC
J gene: TRBJ2-5; V gene: TRBV9; D gene: .; clone size: many; CDR3 protein: CASSVGPGPGQETQYF; CDR3 DNA: TGTGCCAGCAGCGTAGGGCCGGGACCGGGTCAAGAGACCCAGTACTTC
J gene: TRBJ2-7; V gene: TRBV6-5; D gene: .; clone size: .; CDR3 protein: CASSPEVGEQYF; CDR3 DNA: TGTGCCAGCAGCCCCGAGGTTGGCGAGCAGTACTTC
J gene: TRBJ2-4; V gene: TRBV5-6; D gene: .; clone size: .; CDR3 protein: CASSLGRGLGNIQYF; CDR3 DNA: TGTGCCAGCAGCTTGGGAAGGGGCCTAGGAAACATTCAGTACTTC
J gene: TRBJ2-5; V gene: TRBV28; D gene: .; clone size: .; CDR3 protein: CASSRDQETQYF; CDR3 DNA: TGTGCCAGCAGTAGGGACCAAGAGACCCAGTACTTC
J gene: TRBJ2-1; V gene: TRBV7-3; D gene: .; clone size: .; CDR3 protein: CASSLSRSDEQFF; CDR3 DNA: TGTGCCAGCAGCTTAAGTCGGAGCGATGAGCAGTTCTTC
J gene: TRBJ1-2; V gene: TRBV28; D gene: .; clone size: .; CDR3 protein: CASRRGENYGYTF; CDR3 DNA: TGTGCCAGCCGCAGGGGCGAAAACTATGGCTACACCTTC
J gene: TRBJ2-3; V gene: TRBV18; D gene: TRBD2; clone size: .; CDR3 protein: CASSPPASGYCYF; CDR3 DNA: TGTGCCAGCTCACCACCGGCTAGCGGGTATTGTTATTTT